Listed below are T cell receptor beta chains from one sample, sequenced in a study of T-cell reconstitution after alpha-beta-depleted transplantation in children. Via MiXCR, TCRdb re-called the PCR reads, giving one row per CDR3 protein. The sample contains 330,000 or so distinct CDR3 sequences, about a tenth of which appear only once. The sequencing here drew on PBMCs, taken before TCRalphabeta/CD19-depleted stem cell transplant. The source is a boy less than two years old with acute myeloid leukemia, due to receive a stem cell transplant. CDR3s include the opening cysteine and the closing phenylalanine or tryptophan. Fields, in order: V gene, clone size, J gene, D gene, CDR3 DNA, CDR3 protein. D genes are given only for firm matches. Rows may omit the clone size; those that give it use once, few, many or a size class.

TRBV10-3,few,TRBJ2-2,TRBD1,TGTGCCATCAGCCAAGACAGGGGCGACACCGGGGAGCTGTTTTTT,CAISQDRGDTGELFF
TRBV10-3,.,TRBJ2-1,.,TGTGCCATCGGACTTACGTACTCCTACAATGAGCAGTTCTTC,CAIGLTYSYNEQFF
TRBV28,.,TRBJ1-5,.,TGTGCCAGCCGAGACAGTAGCAATCAGCCCCAGCATTTT,CASRDSSNQPQHF
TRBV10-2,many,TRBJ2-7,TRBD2,TGCGCCAGCAGCCGGACTAGCGGGACCCCCTACGAGCAGTACTTC,CASSRTSGTPYEQYF
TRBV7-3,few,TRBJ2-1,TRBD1,TGTGCCAGCAGCTTACTAGACAGGGGGGGGAGCAATGAGCAGTTCTTC,CASSLLDRGGSNEQFF
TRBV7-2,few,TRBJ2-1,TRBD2,TGTGCCAGCAGCCACCGGACTAGCGGGAGGGAACGCAATGAGCAGTTCTTC,CASSHRTSGRERNEQFF
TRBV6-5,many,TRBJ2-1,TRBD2,TGTGCCAGCAGTTACTCGACTAGCGAGCACAATGAGCAGTTCTTC,CASSYSTSEHNEQFF
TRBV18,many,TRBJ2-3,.,TGTGCCAGCTCACCAGAGGGCACAGATACGCAGTATTTT,CASSPEGTDTQYF
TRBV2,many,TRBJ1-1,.,TGTGCCAGCAGTGAAGGGATTTCTGAAGCTTTCTTT,CASSEGISEAFF
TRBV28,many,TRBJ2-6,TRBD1,TGTGCCAGCAGTCCCTTACAGGGACAGGGCCCTGGGGCCAACGTCCTGACTTTC,CASSPLQGQGPGANVLTF
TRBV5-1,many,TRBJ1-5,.,TGCGCCAGCAGCTTTTGGTACAATCAGCCCCAGCATTTT,CASSFWYNQPQHF
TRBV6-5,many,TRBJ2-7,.,TGTGCCAGCGGGAAAGGACAGCTACTTTACGAGCAGTACTTC,CASGKGQLLYEQYF
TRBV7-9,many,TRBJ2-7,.,TGTGCCAGCAGCTTAGTGAGGGAATCCCCCTACGAGCAGTACTTC,CASSLVRESPYEQYF
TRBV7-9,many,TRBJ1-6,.,TGTGCCAGCAGCTCAATTGGGGGTTGGTATTCACCCCTCCACTTT,CASSSIGGWYSPLHF
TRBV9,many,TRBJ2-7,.,TGTGCCAGCAGCGGAGAGGGGACCGACGAGCAGTACTTC,CASSGEGTDEQYF
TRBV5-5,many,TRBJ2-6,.,TGTGCCAGCAGCACAGGGTACTCTGGGGCCAACGTCCTGACTTTC,CASSTGYSGANVLTF
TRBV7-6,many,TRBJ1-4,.,TGTGCCAGCAGCTTAGCTTCCGCCTGGGGGGATGAAAAACTGTTTTTT,CASSLASAWGDEKLFF
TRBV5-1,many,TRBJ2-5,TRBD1,TGCGCCACAACAGGGGAAAACCAAGAGACCCAGTACTTC,CATTGENQETQYF
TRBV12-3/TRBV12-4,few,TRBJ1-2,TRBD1,TGTGCCAGCAGCCGACAGACAGGGGACGGCTACACCTTC,CASSRQTGDGYTF
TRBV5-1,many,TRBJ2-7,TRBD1,TGCGCCAGCAGCTTGTCCCCCGGACAGGGAAGCTACGAGCAGTACTTC,CASSLSPGQGSYEQYF
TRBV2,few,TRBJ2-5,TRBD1,TGTGCCAGCAGGGGAAGGGACAGCTGGGTGGAGACCCAGTACTTC,CASRGRDSWVETQYF
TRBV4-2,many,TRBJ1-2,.,TGTGCCAGCTTTAATGATGGGGGCTACACCTTC,CASFNDGGYTF
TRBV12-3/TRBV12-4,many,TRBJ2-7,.,TGTGCCAGCAGTTCCTCCGGGACCTTAGTCGAGCAGTACTTC,CASSSSGTLVEQYF
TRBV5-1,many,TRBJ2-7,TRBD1,TGCGCCAGCAGCTGGGACAGGGTTGTCTACGAGCAGTACTTC,CASSWDRVVYEQYF
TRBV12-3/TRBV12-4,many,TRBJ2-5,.,TGTGCCAGCAGTTTAGGAACAGGGGGGGGAGAGACCCAGTACTTC,CASSLGTGGGETQYF
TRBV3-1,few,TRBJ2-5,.,TGTGCCAGCAGCCAAGTAAGGGGAGCCCAAGAGACCCAGTACTTC,CASSQVRGAQETQYF
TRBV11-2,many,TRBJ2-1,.,TGTGCCAGCAGCCCTGGGGAAGGGGCCAATGAGCAGTTCTTC,CASSPGEGANEQFF
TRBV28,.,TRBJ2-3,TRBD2,TGTGCCAGCAAGAGGGCCCCGGGGGGGCCAAGAGATACGCAGTATTTT,CASKRAPGGPRDTQYF